These 15 T cell receptor beta chains were sequenced from one sample in a study of T cell repertoires in cytomegalovirus infection. TCRdb analysed the reads with MiXCR anew, one entry per CDR3 protein. The table includes approximately 490,000 distinct CDR3 sequences, 10% to 12% detected once. The sequenced sample consisted of PBMCs. Source of these receptors: a human donor in good health (CMV status not recorded). Some clones in this sample may be carry-over from other donors' samples.

This clonotype has a handful of counts. The rearrangement links TRBV20-1 to TRBJ2-3; D not certain. Trimming shortened V by 2 bases and J by 0 bases, and 18 bases separated the two germline ends. CDR1 is DFQATT and CDR2 is SNEGSKA in the germline V gene (reference sequence). This CDR3 contains 17 residues. The CDR3, as DNA: TGCAGTGCTAGAAACCCCCTTCGGCAACACAGCACAGATACGCAGTATTTT. Its protein product is CSARNPLRQHSTDTQYF.

The chain employs TRBV14 and TRBJ2-1; D unclear. Trimming cost V 1 base and J 2 bases, with 9 bases left between them. The germline CDR1 and CDR2 sequences are SGHDN and FVKESK. CDR3 length equals 15 residues. CDR3 coding DNA: TGTGCCAGCAGCCAAGTCGGGTCAGCCTACAATGAGCAGTTCTTC. Translated: CASSQVGSAYNEQFF.

In this sample, this clonotype turned up a few times. The chain combines TRBV15 with TRBJ1-2; possible D gene TRBD1, 5 bases. Germline CDR1 and CDR2: LNHNV and YYDKDF (reference sequence). Deletions cut 4 bases from V and 6 bases from J, with 15 bases between. The CDR3 is made up of 14 amino acids. The CDR3 region is CATSTLSGGNGYTF. The CDR3 nucleotides read TGTGCCACCAGCACTCTGTCTGGGGGGAATGGCTACACCTTC. Drawing the rest from reference TRBV15 and TRBJ1-2, the complete variable domain is DAMVIQNPRYQVTQFGKPVTLSCSQTLNHNVMYWYQQKSSQAPKLLFHYYDKDFNNEADTPDNFQSRRPNTSFCFLDIRSPGLGDTAMYLCATSTLSGGNGYTFGSGTRLTVV.

This clonotype was seen more than once but under ten times. The chain employs TRBV29-1 and TRBJ2-1; no clear D gene. Trimming took 3 bases from V and 8 from J, leaving 11 bases between them. The CDR3 is 12 amino acids. Germline V gene lookup returns CDR1 SQVTM and CDR2 ANQGSEA. In nucleotides, the CDR3 is TGCAGCGTTGATACTACCGGTCATGAGCAGTTCTTC. This encodes CSVDTTGHEQFF.

The V gene is TRBV6-5, the J gene TRBJ1-1; weak D call: TRBD1 (5 bases). The CDR3 sequence is 13 residues long. Trimming shortened V by 5 bases and J by 5 bases, and 12 bases separated the two germline ends. Germline V gene data show CDR1 as MNHEY and CDR2 as SVGAGI. In nucleotides, the CDR3 is TGTGCCAGCAGTAGGGGCATGGGAACTGAAGCTTTCTTT. Encoded protein: CASSRGMGTEAFF.

This clonotype was recorded many times. The gene calls are TRBV7-9 and TRBJ1-5; D is unclear. V lost 3 bases and J 4 bases, leaving 10 bases between the germline ends. The CDR3 has 14 amino acids. CDR1 and CDR2 (germline): SEHNR, FQNEAQ (reference sequence). CDR3 nucleotides: TGTGCCAGCAGCTTTAAGGGAAAAAATCAGCCCCAGCATTTT. Its protein product is CASSFKGKNQPQHF. The complete variable domain, with remaining parts taken from reference TRBV7-9 and TRBJ1-5, reads DTGVSQNPRHKITKRGQNVTFRCDPISEHNRLYWYRQTLGQGPEFLTYFQNEAQLEKSRLLSDRFSAERPKGSFSTLEIQRTEQGDSAMYLCASSFKGKNQPQHFGDGTRLSIL.

J is TRBJ2-2 and V is TRBV27; D is possibly TRBD2 (5 bases). Trimming removed 4 bases at V and 6 bases at J, with 9 bases between. The length of the CDR3 is 13 residues. Germline-derived CDR1 and CDR2 are MNHEY and SMNVEV (reference sequence). CDR3 nucleotides: TGTGCCAGCAGTTCCGCGGGCGCCGGGGAGCTGTTTTTT. Translation: CASSSAGAGELFF.

This clonotype was found many times. The chain combines TRBV5-1 with TRBJ2-5; 8 nucleotides agree with TRBD1. The CDR3 is made up of 15 amino acids. The germline gives CDR1 SGHRS, CDR2 YFSETQ. V lost 0 bases, J lost 6 bases, and 7 bases stayed unmatched. CDR3 DNA sequence: TGCGCCAGCAGCTTGGATGGGACAGGCGACAAGACCCAGTACTTC. Its protein is CASSLDGTGDKTQYF.

This clonotype has a count of ten or more. V and J are TRBV11-1 and TRBJ1-3; D not resolved. The germline CDR1 and CDR2 sequences are SGHAT and FQDESV (reference sequence). Trimming stripped 4 bases from V and 5 bases from J, with 12 bases between. The CDR3 consists of 14 residues. CDR3 bases: TGTGCCAGCAGCTCGCCACACCGCCGAAACACCATATATTTT. This sequence encodes CASSSPHRRNTIYF.

This clonotype was seen a few times. The rearrangement joins TRBV19 to TRBJ2-3, with 9 bases fitting TRBD2. The V segment lost 3 bases and the J segment 6 bases; nucleotides outside the gene matches: 7. Germline V gene lookup returns CDR1 LNHDA and CDR2 SQIVND (reference sequence). The CDR3 runs to 15 residues. As DNA, the CDR3 is TGTGCCAGTAGTATCGTAGCGGGAGTTCTGGATACGCAGTATTTT. Its translation is CASSIVAGVLDTQYF.

In its sample, this clonotype was seen many times. V gene TRBV2 combines with J gene TRBJ2-1, with TRBD1 matching 9 bases. Trimming at V came to 5 bases and at J to 5 bases, leaving 7 bases not matched to a gene. This CDR3 is built from 15 residues. The germline V gene encodes CDR1 SNHLY and CDR2 FYNNEI. CDR3 protein: CASSRETGGNNEQFF. CDR3 nucleotides: TGTGCCAGCAGTCGGGAGACAGGGGGTAACAATGAGCAGTTCTTC.

This clonotype was picked up many times. The chain employs TRBV19 and TRBJ2-5; possibly TRBD1 for D (6 bases). CDR1 and CDR2 from the germline V gene are LNHDA and SQIVND (reference sequence). This CDR3 has 14 residues. V was shortened by 5 bases and J by 3 bases, with 13 bases between the two germline ends. CDR3 loop: CASSDNREKETQYF. CDR3 in DNA: TGTGCCAGTAGTGACAACAGGGAGAAAGAGACCCAGTACTTC.

The CDR3 reads CSAGTDSYEQYF. The CDR3 nucleotides are TGCAGCGCCGGGACAGATTCCTACGAGCAGTACTTC. The chain carries TRBV29-1 and TRBJ2-7; TRBD1 aligns across 7 bases. V was pared by 7 bases and J by 1 base, with 4 bases of the junction left unmatched. The CDR3 totals 12 residues. Germline V gene lookup returns CDR1 SQVTM and CDR2 ANQGSEA.

This clonotype was seen repeatedly, ten times or more. The chain recombines TRBV6-5 with TRBJ2-7; 9 bases map to TRBD2. The germline CDR1 and CDR2 sequences are MNHEY and SVGAGI. The J segment lost 0 bases and the V segment lost 6 bases, leaving 9 bases of the junction unmatched. The CDR3 length is 16 residues. The CDR3: CASRSLAGRSSYEQYF. The DNA of the CDR3 is TGTGCCAGCAGGAGTCTAGCGGGACGGAGCTCCTACGAGCAGTACTTC.

This clonotype was seen many times. This chain links TRBV9 with TRBJ2-2; D may be TRBD2 (5 bases). The CDR3 consists of 13 residues. V lost 5 bases and J 5 bases, leaving 10 bases between the germline ends. Germline values: CDR1 SGDLS, CDR2 YYNGEE. CDR3 in amino acids: CASSVEGTGELFF. The CDR3 nucleotides are TGTGCCAGCAGTGTTGAGGGAACCGGGGAGCTGTTTTTT.